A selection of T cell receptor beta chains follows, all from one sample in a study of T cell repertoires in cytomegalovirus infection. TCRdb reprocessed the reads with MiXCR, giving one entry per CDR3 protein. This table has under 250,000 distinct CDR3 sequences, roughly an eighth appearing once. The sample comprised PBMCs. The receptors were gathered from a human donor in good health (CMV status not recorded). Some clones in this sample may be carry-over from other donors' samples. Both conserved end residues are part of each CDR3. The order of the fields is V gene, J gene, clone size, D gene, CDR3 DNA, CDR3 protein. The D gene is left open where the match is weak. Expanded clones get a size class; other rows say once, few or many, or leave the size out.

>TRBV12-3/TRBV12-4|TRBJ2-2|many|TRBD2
TGTGCCAGCGGGACTAGCGGGAGGAGTACCGGGGAGCTGTTTTTT
CASGTSGRSTGELFF
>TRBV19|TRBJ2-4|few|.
TGTGCCAGTAGTATCGGGGACATTCAGTACTTC
CASSIGDIQYF
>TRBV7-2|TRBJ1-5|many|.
TGTGCCAGCAGCTTAGGTGTCGTGGGTCAGCCCCAGCATTTT
CASSLGVVGQPQHF
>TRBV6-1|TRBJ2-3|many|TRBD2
TGTGCCAGCAGGGAAAGCGGGGGGGCGGTCGATACGCAGTATTTT
CASRESGGAVDTQYF
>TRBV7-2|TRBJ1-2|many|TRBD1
TGTGCCAGCAGCCCCTGGACAGGGGCTGGCTACACCTTC
CASSPWTGAGYTF
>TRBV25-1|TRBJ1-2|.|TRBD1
TGTGCCAGCAGTTACTTCCTTTCCGGGACAGCTGGCTACACCTTC
CASSYFLSGTAGYTF
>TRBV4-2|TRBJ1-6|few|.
TGTGCCAGCAGCCAAGAGATTCTGGGGGAGGAATCACCCCTCCACTTT
CASSQEILGEESPLHF
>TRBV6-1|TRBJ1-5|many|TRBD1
TGTGCCAGCAGTCAACAGGGGGAAGGCCAGCCCCAGCATTTT
CASSQQGEGQPQHF
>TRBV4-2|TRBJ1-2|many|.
TGTGCCAGCAGCCAAGCCGCAATGGAGGATGGCTACACCTTC
CASSQAAMEDGYTF
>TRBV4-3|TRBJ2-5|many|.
TGCGCCAGCAGCCAAGATATAGGGCCTTGGGAGACCCAGTACTTC
CASSQDIGPWETQYF
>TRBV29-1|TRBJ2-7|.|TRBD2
TGCAGCGCCATTAACCTAGCGGGAGACTACGAGCAGTACTTC
CSAINLAGDYEQYF
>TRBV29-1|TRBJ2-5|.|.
TGCAGCGTTGAAGGGGCAGCTCGGGGAGAGACCCAGTACTTC
CSVEGAARGETQYF
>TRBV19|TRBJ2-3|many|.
TGTGCCAGTAGTTTAGCGACAGGAGCAACAGATACGCAGTATTTT
CASSLATGATDTQYF
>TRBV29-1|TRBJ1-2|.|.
TGCAGCGTTGAAGATTCAAATAACCCCTATGGCTACACCTTC
CSVEDSNNPYGYTF
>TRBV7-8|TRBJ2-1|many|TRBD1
TGTGCCAGCAGCCTAAGCCAGGGGGTAGGTGAGCAGTTCTTC
CASSLSQGVGEQFF
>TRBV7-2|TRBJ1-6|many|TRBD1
TGTGCCAGCAGCTTGGAGGGGGCCGGCCTCAATTCACCCCTCCACTTT
CASSLEGAGLNSPLHF
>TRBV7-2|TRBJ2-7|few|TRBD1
TGTGCCAGCAGCTCGACAGGGAGCCCCATTCCCTGCGAGCAGTACTTC
CASSSTGSPIPCEQYF
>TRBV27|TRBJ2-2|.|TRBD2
TGTGCCAGCAGTTTAAACGGGAGGGCCGGGACCGGGGTGCTGTTTTTT
CASSLNGRAGTGVLFF
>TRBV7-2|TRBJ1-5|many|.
TGTGCCAGCAGCTCGACCGCTGCCAATCAGCCCCAGCATTTT
CASSSTAANQPQHF
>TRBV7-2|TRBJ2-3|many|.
TGTGCCAGCAGCTTACAAAGCGGGCGATCAGATACGCAGTATTTT
CASSLQSGRSDTQYF
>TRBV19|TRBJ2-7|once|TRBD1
TGTGCCAGTAGTATACAGGGGGCCAACATGATATATCAGTACTTC
CASSIQGANMIYQYF
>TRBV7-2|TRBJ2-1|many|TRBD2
TGTGCCAGCAGCCCTTACCCGACTAGCGGGGGGGTATTAAACTCCTACAATGAGCAGTTCTTC
CASSPYPTSGGVLNSYNEQFF
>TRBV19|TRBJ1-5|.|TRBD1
TGTGCCATCAGGGGGCAGGGCGACAATCAGCCCCAGCATTTT
CAIRGQGDNQPQHF
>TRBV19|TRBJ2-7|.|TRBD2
TGTGCCAGTAGTATCGGGGCTAGCGGGAGATCCTACGAGCAGGACTTC
CASSIGASGRSYEQDF
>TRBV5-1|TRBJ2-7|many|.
TGCGCCAGCAGCTTGGCCGCGGACGAGCAGTACTTC
CASSLAADEQYF
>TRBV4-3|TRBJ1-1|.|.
TGCGCCAGCAGCCAAGAAGTCCCTCTAAACACTGAAGCTTTCTTT
CASSQEVPLNTEAFF
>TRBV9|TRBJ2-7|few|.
TGTGCCAGCAGCGTAGCCTCTCTAGCGACCAACTACGAGCAGTACTTC
CASSVASLATNYEQYF
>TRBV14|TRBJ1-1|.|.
TGTGCCAGCAGCCAAGAACTCCAAGGAAGAGCTTTCTTT
CASSQELQGRAFF
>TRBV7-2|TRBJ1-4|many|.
TGTGCCAGCAGCTTAGGACCAACTAATGAAAAACTGTTTTTT
CASSLGPTNEKLFF
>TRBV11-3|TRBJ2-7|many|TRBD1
TGTGCCAGCAGCCGCGCCAGGGGGACCGGGGAGCAGTACTTC
CASSRARGTGEQYF
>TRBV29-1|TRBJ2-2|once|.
TGCAGCGTTGATGAGGGGTCGAACACCGGGGAGCTGTTTTTT
CSVDEGSNTGELFF
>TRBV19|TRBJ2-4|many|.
TGTGCCAGTACGGCCTCCAGGATGAGAAACATTCAGTACTTC
CASTASRMRNIQYF
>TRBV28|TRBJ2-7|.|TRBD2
TGTGCCAGCAGAGCGGTAGCGGGGCCCTACGAGCAGTACTTC
CASRAVAGPYEQYF
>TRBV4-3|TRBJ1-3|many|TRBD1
TGCGCCAGCAGCCAGTTAACAGGGGGCAGTGGAAACACCATATATTTT
CASSQLTGGSGNTIYF
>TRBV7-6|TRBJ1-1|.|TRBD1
TGTGCCAGCAACCACTGGACAGGGCCTATGAACACTGAAGCTTTCTTT
CASNHWTGPMNTEAFF
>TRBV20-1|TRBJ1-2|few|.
TGCAGTGCTAGAGATCTCTACCGGGACTTTAACTATGGCTACACCTTC
CSARDLYRDFNYGYTF
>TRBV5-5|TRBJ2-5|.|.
TGTGCCAGCAGCTTGAACCCGGACTTAGAGACCCAGTACTTC
CASSLNPDLETQYF
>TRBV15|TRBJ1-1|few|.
TGTGCCACCAGCAGAGAAGGTGTGCGGGGACGGACTGAAGCTTTCTTT
CATSREGVRGRTEAFF
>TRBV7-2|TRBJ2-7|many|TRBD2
TGTGCCAGCAGCTTAGGGCCCGGGCGGGAGACGCCCTACGAGCAGTACTTC
CASSLGPGRETPYEQYF